This T cell receptor (beta chain) was sequenced for a study of long-term antiretroviral therapy in people with HIV. Researchers report immunoSEQ v3.0 was run at survey level. Produced via immunoSEQ multiplex PCR; TCRdb's table is partial and in-frame only. The data contain about 23,000 clones, approximately 80% of them seen just once; the ten biggest clones take up approximately 5.1%. Looked up from germline, CDR1 is WNHNN and CDR2 is SYGVQD (reference sequence). V dropped 2 bases and J dropped 1; count of bases not matched to a gene: 2. The CDR3 runs 14 residues. The sequence was collected from a man aged 50 to 60 with HIV. The chain joins TRBV10-1 to TRBJ2-7, with TRBD2 matching 7 bases. This material consisted of unsorted PBMCs, taken 0.3 years after starting antiretroviral therapy. Here the CDR3 reads CASSELAESYEQYF. The CDR3 region has the DNA TGCGCCAGCAGTGAGCTAGCGGAATCCTACGAGCAGTACTTC.